The TCR beta chain under discussion was sequenced for a study of cytomegalovirus exposure and HLA in healthy donors. Study as a whole: A later analysis reported the same platform for the 90 to 150 validation repertoires and the approximately 670 first-cohort repertoires.

The assay was immunoSEQ multiplex PCR, and TCRdb's table has in-frame clones only and misses some. This repertoire shows over 200,000 clones, about 86% found once; its top ten account for about 2.9%. Germline assignment: CDR1 GTSNPN and CDR2 SVGIG (reference sequence). Trimming pared 2 bases from V and 4 bases from J, leaving 7 bases between. The CDR3 is 12 residues long. Worth noting for this clone: What it binds is not known.

The study, taken as a whole, reports: Through in vitro validation, three CMV-associated chains were shown to be specific for CMV antigens.

This clonotype was sampled from a woman aged 18-29 years in good health and CMV-seronegative. This chain joins TRBV30 and TRBJ2-3; D gene uncertain. The sample consisted of PBMCs. For the CDR3, the DNA is TGTGCCTGGAGTCTCCTCTCAGATACGCAGTATTTT. It yields the protein CAWSLLSDTQYF.